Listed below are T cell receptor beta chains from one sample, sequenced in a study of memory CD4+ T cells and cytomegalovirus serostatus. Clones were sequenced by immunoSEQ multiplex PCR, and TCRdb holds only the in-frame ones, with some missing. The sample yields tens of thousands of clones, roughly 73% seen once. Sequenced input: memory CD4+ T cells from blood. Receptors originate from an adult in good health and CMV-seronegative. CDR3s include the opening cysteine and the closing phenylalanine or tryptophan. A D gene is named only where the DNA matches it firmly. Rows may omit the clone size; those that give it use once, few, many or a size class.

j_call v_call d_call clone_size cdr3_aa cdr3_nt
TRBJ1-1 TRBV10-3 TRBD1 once CAISDTGQGRTEAFF TGTGCCATCAGTGATACCGGACAGGGAAGAACTGAAGCTTTCTTT
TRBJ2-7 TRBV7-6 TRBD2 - CASSLLAGGHYEQYF TGTGCCAGCAGCTTACTAGCGGGGGGGCATTACGAGCAGTACTTC
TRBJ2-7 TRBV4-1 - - CASSQQDGYEQYF TGCGCCAGCAGCCAGCAGGACGGCTACGAGCAGTACTTC
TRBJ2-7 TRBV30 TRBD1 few CAWTLGDRISYEQYF TGTGCCTGGACCCTGGGGGACAGGATCTCCTACGAGCAGTACTTC
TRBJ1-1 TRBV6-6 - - CASSPDFDEAFF TGTGCCAGCAGCCCTGATTTCGATGAAGCTTTCTTT
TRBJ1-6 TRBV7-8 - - CASSLDLLGGRDF TGTGCCAGCAGCTTAGATCTTTTGGGCGGCCGAGACTTT
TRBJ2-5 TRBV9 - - CASSVGGTSSGTQYF TGTGCCAGCAGCGTTGGTGGGACATCGAGTGGGACCCAGTACTTC
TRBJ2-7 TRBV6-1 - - CASSRGQSFSYEQYF TGTGCCAGCAGCCGGGGGCAGTCCTTCTCCTACGAGCAGTACTTC
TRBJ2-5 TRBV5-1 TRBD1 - CASSFPGGETQYF TGCGCCAGCAGTTTTCCAGGGGGAGAGACCCAGTACTTC
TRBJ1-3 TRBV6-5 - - CASSGGGPGNTIYF TGTGCCAGCAGTGGGGGAGGGCCAGGAAACACCATATATTTT
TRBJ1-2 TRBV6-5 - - CASSGGGRYYGYTF TGTGCCAGCAGTGGGGGGGGGCGTTACTATGGCTACACCTTC
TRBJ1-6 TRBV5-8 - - CASSLAAGANSPLHF TGTGCCAGCAGCTTGGCCGCAGGGGCCAATTCACCCCTCCACTTT
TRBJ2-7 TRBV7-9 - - CASSLGQTSYEQYF TGTGCCAGCAGCTTAGGTCAGACATCCTACGAGCAGTACTTC
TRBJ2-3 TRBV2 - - CASSPTAGTQYF TGTGCCAGCAGCCCCACCGCCGGTACGCAGTATTTT
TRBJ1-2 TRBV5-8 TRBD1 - CASSLLQGPLDGYTF TGTGCCAGCAGCTTGTTACAGGGGCCGTTAGATGGCTACACCTTC
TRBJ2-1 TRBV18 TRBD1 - CASSPGTGGNEQFF TGTGCCAGCTCGCCCGGGACAGGGGGCAATGAGCAGTTCTTC
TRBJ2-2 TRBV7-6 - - CASSFKRNGELFF TGTGCCAGCAGCTTCAAAAGGAACGGGGAGCTGTTTTTT
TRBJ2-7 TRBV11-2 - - CASSLDRYEQYF TGTGCCAGCAGCTTGGACAGATACGAGCAGTACTTC
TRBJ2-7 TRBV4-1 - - CASSQDRDISYEQYF TGCGCCAGCAGCCAAGACCGGGACATAAGCTACGAGCAGTACTTC
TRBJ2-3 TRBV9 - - CASSVDVGPSTDTQYF TGTGCCAGCAGCGTAGACGTGGGGCCTAGCACAGATACGCAGTATTTT
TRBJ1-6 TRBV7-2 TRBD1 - CASSLDRGSPLHF TGTGCCAGCAGCTTGGACAGGGGTTCACCCCTCCACTTT
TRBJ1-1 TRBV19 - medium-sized CASSMNTEAFF TGTGCCAGTAGTATGAACACTGAAGCTTTCTTT
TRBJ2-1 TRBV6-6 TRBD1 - CASRTGANYNEQFF TGTGCCAGCCGAACAGGGGCCAACTACAATGAGCAGTTCTTC
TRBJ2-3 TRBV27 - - CASSLSRLVGDTQYF TGTGCCAGCAGTTTATCGCGGCTAGTTGGGGATACGCAGTATTTT
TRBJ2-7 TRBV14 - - CASSQVFGPPEQYF TGTGCCAGCAGCCAAGTCTTTGGTCCTCCCGAGCAGTACTTC
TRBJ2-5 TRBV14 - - CASSQTLGGVETQYF TGTGCCAGCAGCCAAACCCTAGGGGGGGTCGAGACCCAGTACTTC
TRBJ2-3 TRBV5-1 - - CASRRDWGTDTQYF TGCGCCAGCAGGCGGGACTGGGGCACAGATACGCAGTATTTT
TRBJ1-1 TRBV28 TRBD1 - CASSSPPTGMNTEAFF TGTGCCAGCAGTTCCCCCCCGACAGGGATGAACACTGAAGCTTTCTTT
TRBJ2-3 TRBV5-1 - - CARSTDTQYF TGCGCCAGGAGCACAGATACGCAGTATTTT